This T cell receptor (beta chain) was captured in a study of CD8 T cells in Susac syndrome. cDNA came from approximately 0.5 to 1 ug RNA primed by random hexamers. TCRdb fed the immunoSEQ multiplex PCR reads into MiXCR, producing one record per CDR3 protein. This sample has about 250,000 distinct CDR3 sequences, with over 85% found just once. Source material: CD4+ T cells from PBMCs. This receptor was taken from a human donor with multiple sclerosis.

The CDR3 bases are TGTGCCAGCAGCCCCTCGTCCGGGACTAGCAGGTACGAGCAGTACTTC. This translates into CASSPSSGTSRYEQYF. The chain is built from TRBV5-4 and TRBJ2-7; 9 nucleotides agree with TRBD2. CDR3 length equals 16 residues. The V gene's germline CDR1 is SGHNT and CDR2 YYREEE (reference sequence). V lost 4 bases, J lost 4 bases, and 12 bases stayed unmatched.